A single sample is the source of the 29 T cell receptor beta chains below, sequenced in a study of T cells in Graves' hyperthyroidism and ophthalmopathy. It was RNA transcripts that yielded the amplified TCR beta CDR3 regions. Researchers ran a first-round RT-PCR on the TCR CDR3 using the HTBI primer set. TCRdb itself ran the multiplex PCR reads through MiXCR, one entry per CDR3 protein. The sample shows about 150,000 distinct CDR3 sequences, approximately 20% of them seen only once. Sequenced input: blood. All receptors derive from a woman in her 50s with Graves' hyperthyroidism that later progressed to Graves' ophthalmopathy.

In this sample, this clonotype turned up many times. The genes are TRBV20-1 and TRBJ1-6; TRBD1 aligns across 9 bases. The CDR3 consists of 15 residues. After removal of 2 bases from V and 4 bases from J, the junction contained 3 bases not matched to a gene. CDR1 is DFQATT, CDR2 SNEGSKA, per germline (reference sequence). CDR3 sequence reads: CSARLGTGYNSPLHF. The DNA for the CDR3 is TGCAGTGCTAGATTAGGGACAGGGTATAATTCACCCCTCCACTTT.

For the CDR3, the DNA is TGCAGTGCTAGAGACATAACCGGGACTATTCATGAAGCTTTCTTT. Its protein product is CSARDITGTIHEAFF. The rearrangement joins TRBV20-1 to TRBJ1-1; the D gene is possibly TRBD1 (5 bases). Germline CDR1 reads DFQATT; CDR2 reads SNEGSKA (reference sequence). V was trimmed by 0 bases and J by 7 bases, leaving 18 bases between them. CDR3 length: 15 amino acids.

The chain employs TRBV15 and TRBJ2-1; the D is unclear. Per the germline V gene, CDR1 is LNHNV and CDR2 is YYDKDF (reference sequence). The V end lost 0 bases, the J end lost 5 bases, and 11 bases lay between the germline ends. The CDR3 runs 15 residues. The CDR3: CATSRDRGNHNEQFF. In DNA, the CDR3 is TGTGCCACCAGCAGAGACAGAGGAAACCACAATGAGCAGTTCTTC.

This clonotype occurred a few times. The CDR3 sequence: CASSRRQNTGELFF. In DNA form, the CDR3 reads TGTGCCAGCAGCCGTAGACAGAACACCGGGGAGCTGTTTTTT. This sequence joins TRBV28 and TRBJ2-2; D not resolved. V shed 6 bases and J shed 1 base, with 9 bases lying between them. The CDR3 spans 14 residues. Germline V gene data show CDR1 as MDHEN and CDR2 as SYDVKM.

The chain is built from TRBV29-1 and TRBJ1-5; 10 nucleotides match TRBD1. The length of the CDR3 is 13 residues. V trimming: 4 bases; J trimming: 5 bases; junction bases outside the gene matches: 2. The germline gives CDR1 SQVTM, CDR2 ANQGSEA. The CDR3 coding sequence is TGCAGCGTTGGGACAGGGGGGGATCAGCCCCAGCATTTT. It translates to CSVGTGGDQPQHF.

This clonotype showed up many times. The V and J genes are TRBV5-1 and TRBJ2-2; TRBD2 matches 8 bases. This CDR3 spans 17 amino acids. Germline-derived CDR1 and CDR2 are SGHRS and YFSETQ. Trimming removed 3 bases from V and 0 bases from J; junction bases left unmatched: 7. CDR3 nucleotide sequence: TGCGCCAGCAGCTGGGCTCCTAGCGGGTCGAACACCGGGGAGCTGTTTTTT. Amino acids: CASSWAPSGSNTGELFF. Variable domain in full (rest from reference TRBV5-1 and TRBJ2-2): KAGVTQTPRYLIKTRGQQVTLSCSPISGHRSVSWYQQTPGQGLQFLFEYFSETQRNKGNFPGRFSGRQFSNSRSEMNVSTLELGDSALYLCASSWAPSGSNTGELFFGEGSRLTVL.

This clonotype showed up many times. The chain joins TRBV3-1 to TRBJ1-1; the D gene is possibly TRBD1 (5 bases). V was trimmed by 2 bases and J by 3 bases, leaving 10 bases between them. Germline-derived CDR1 and CDR2 are LGHDT and YNNKEL (reference sequence). CDR3 size: 14 residues. This CDR3 reads CASSQQRQYTEAFF. The CDR3 coding sequence is TGTGCCAGCAGCCAACAACGACAGTACACTGAAGCTTTCTTT.

This clonotype was counted ten times or more. The chain couples TRBV2 to TRBJ2-3, with 8 bases matching TRBD2. Germline values: CDR1 SNHLY, CDR2 FYNNEI. V lost 11 bases and J lost 6; bases outside the gene matches: 13. The CDR3 consists of 14 residues. The DNA of the CDR3 is TGTGCCGCAACTCGGGGGGGCGATGGGGATACGCAGTATTTT. Amino acid sequence: CAATRGGDGDTQYF.

Many counts were recorded for this clonotype. The chain links TRBV6-2 or TRBV6-3 to TRBJ2-7; 9 bases fit TRBD1. The CDR3 consists of 16 residues. Germline V gene data show CDR1 as MNHEY and CDR2 as SVGEGT. The V and J ends lost 3 bases and 2 bases, in that order; junction bases with no gene match: 8. The CDR3 sequence: CASSYGLRDRAYEQYF. The CDR3 DNA reads TGTGCCAGCAGTTATGGCCTTCGGGACAGGGCCTACGAGCAGTACTTC.

This clonotype was detected ten times or more. The rearrangement joins TRBV6-5 to TRBJ2-7; 10 bases line up with TRBD1. This CDR3 spans 15 amino acids. The ends lost 2 bases at V and 4 bases at J; junction bases unmatched: 5. Germline CDR1 reads MNHEY; CDR2 reads SVGAGI. The CDR3 nucleotides are TGTGCCAGCAGTTACCAGGGACAGGGGATATACGAGCAGTACTTC. Protein: CASSYQGQGIYEQYF.

This clonotype was detected many times. This chain uses TRBV11-2 with TRBJ2-7; 7 bases line up with TRBD2. From germline, CDR1 is SGHAT and CDR2 FQNNGV. The V and J ends lost 0 bases and 3 bases, in that order; junction bases with no gene match: 2. The CDR3 has 14 residues. CDR3 sequence reads: CASSLDGLDYEQYF. In DNA, the CDR3 is TGTGCCAGCAGCTTAGATGGACTAGACTACGAGCAGTACTTC.

In its sample, this clonotype was seen many times. This sequence joins TRBV30 and TRBJ1-2; 8 bases fit TRBD1. The CDR3 runs to 16 residues. The J segment lost 3 bases and the V segment lost 3 bases, leaving 12 bases of the junction unmatched. Germline CDR1 and CDR2: GTSNPN and SVGIG (reference sequence). The CDR3 region is CAWSANSGGGHYGYTF. The CDR3 DNA reads TGTGCCTGGAGCGCCAACTCAGGGGGCGGGCACTATGGCTACACCTTC.

This clonotype was seen many times. The chain joins TRBV15 to TRBJ2-5, with 7 positions matching TRBD2. With 1 base clipped from V and 2 bases from J, the junction kept 4 bases outside the gene matches. CDR3 length: 15 residues. Germline V gene sequence: CDR1 LNHNV, CDR2 YYDKDF (reference sequence). CDR3 amino acids: CATSRGQGGQETQYF. The DNA of the CDR3 is TGTGCCACCAGCAGAGGGCAGGGAGGGCAAGAGACCCAGTACTTC.

This clonotype has a count of ten or more. The gene calls are TRBV6-2 or TRBV6-3 and TRBJ1-1; D not resolved. V was clipped by 8 bases and J by 1 base, with 17 bases between them. Germline-derived CDR1 and CDR2 are MNHEY and SVGEGT. The CDR3 has 15 residues. CDR3 nucleotides: TGTGCCAGCCGCCAATCGCCAGGTACGAACACTGAAGCTTTCTTT. It is translated as CASRQSPGTNTEAFF.

This clonotype occurred many times. The chain uses TRBV7-9 and TRBJ2-2, with 11 bases fitting TRBD1. CDR1 and CDR2 (germline): SEHNR, FQNEAQ (reference sequence). The CDR3 extends over 16 amino acids. V shed 5 bases, J shed 2 bases, and the junction held 4 bases outside the gene matches. The CDR3, as DNA: TGTGCCAGCAGCCCGCGGACAGGGGGCAACACCGGGGAGCTGTTTTTT. Its translation: CASSPRTGGNTGELFF.

This clonotype was seen a single time. The rearrangement uses TRBV5-5 and TRBJ2-4; D gene unclear. Between the trimmed V and J ends, which lost 7 bases and 1 base, there was a span of 9 bases. This CDR3 is built from 13 residues. Germline V gene data show CDR1 as SGHKS and CDR2 as YYEKEE (reference sequence). CDR3 region: CASGGHAKNIQYF. DNA of the CDR3: TGTGCCAGCGGTGGTCATGCCAAAAACATTCAGTACTTC.

Many counts were recorded for this clonotype. The chain links TRBV18 to TRBJ2-3; 11 bases align to TRBD1. J lost 8 bases, V lost 3 bases, and 7 bases had no gene match. Germline CDR1 reads KGHSH; CDR2 reads LQKENI. CDR3 length equals 15 residues. For the CDR3, the DNA is TGTGCCAGCTCACCCGGACAGGGGGCATCGGGTACGCAGTATTTT. This gives the protein CASSPGQGASGTQYF.

This clonotype was seen ten or more times. The V call is TRBV30, the J call TRBJ1-4; no clear D. Germline lookup yields CDR1 GTSNPN and CDR2 SVGIG (reference sequence). There are 11 residues in the CDR3. Trimming cost V 0 bases and J 8 bases, with 4 bases left between them. The CDR3 nucleotides read TGTGCCTGGAGTGTCCTAGAAAAACTGTTTTTT. Amino acid sequence: CAWSVLEKLFF.

The chain is built from TRBV9 and TRBJ2-2; D may be TRBD1 (6 bases). V lost 0 bases and J 1 base, leaving 13 bases between the germline ends. The germline CDR1 and CDR2 sequences are SGDLS and YYNGEE. The CDR3 totals 17 residues. CDR3 in amino acids: CASSVVVQQGNTGELFF. The CDR3 DNA reads TGTGCCAGCAGCGTAGTCGTCCAACAGGGGAACACCGGGGAGCTGTTTTTT.

The V call is TRBV28, the J call TRBJ1-4; D unresolved. Germline loops: CDR1 MDHEN, CDR2 SYDVKM. The CDR3 is 16 residues long. V lost 5 bases, J lost 0 bases, and 13 bases lay in between. Written as DNA, the CDR3 is TGTGCCAGCAGTCCACGGACGGGAGCAACTAATGAAAAACTGTTTTTT. Translated: CASSPRTGATNEKLFF.

In its sample, this clonotype was seen a few times. CDR3 sequence: CASSFPGTGSYEQYF. CDR3 nucleotides: TGTGCCAGCAGCTTCCCCGGGACAGGGTCGTACGAGCAGTACTTC. The chain has TRBV5-6 and TRBJ2-7; 9 nucleotides line up with TRBD1. The J segment lost 4 bases and the V segment lost 2 bases, leaving 7 bases of the junction unmatched. This CDR3 comprises 15 residues. Germline-derived CDR1 and CDR2 are SGHDT and YYEEEE.

The V and J genes are TRBV4-1 and TRBJ1-2; D remains ambiguous. This CDR3 has 13 amino acids. Germline V gene data show CDR1 as MGHRA and CDR2 as YSYEKL. V was shortened by 8 bases and J by 0 bases, with 10 bases between the two germline ends. CDR3 bases: TGCGCCAGCGTAGGGCTAGCTAACTATGGCTACACCTTC. It codes for CASVGLANYGYTF.

This clonotype occurred many times. The V gene is TRBV6-1, the J gene TRBJ2-2; perhaps D is TRBD1 or TRBD2 (5 bases each). The CDR3 runs to 14 residues. The V end was cut by 5 bases, the J end by 0 bases, with 7 bases between. The germline V gene has CDR1 MNHNS and CDR2 SASEGT. Here the CDR3 DNA reads TGTGCCAGCAGTAGAGGGGCGAACACCGGGGAGCTGTTTTTT. It specifies CASSRGANTGELFF.

In this sample, this clonotype turned up many times. The CDR3 DNA reads TGTGCCAGCAGTTTAGTTCGTCAGGGGGCGAAGTTAGATACGCAGTATTTT. Residues: CASSLVRQGAKLDTQYF. The chain employs TRBV12-3 or TRBV12-4 and TRBJ2-3; 8 bases line up with TRBD1. The length of the CDR3 is 17 residues. V dropped 1 base and J dropped 5; count of bases not matched to a gene: 11.

This clonotype was found many times. The gene calls are TRBV28 and TRBJ2-2; D is tentatively TRBD1 or TRBD2 (7 bases each). V dropped 8 bases and J dropped 1 base, with 14 bases sitting between them. CDR3 length equals 15 residues. Per germline, CDR1 MDHEN and CDR2 SYDVKM. CDR3 in DNA: TGTGCCAGCCGACAGGGAGGGGTGAACACCGGGGAGCTGTTTTTT. Amino acids: CASRQGGVNTGELFF.

The sample holds many counts of this clonotype. The chain employs TRBV7-2 and TRBJ1-5, with 11 bases that match TRBD1. V trimming: 4 bases; J trimming: 0 bases; junction bases outside the gene matches: 8. In germline, CDR1 is SGHTA, CDR2 FQGNSA. The CDR3 is made up of 18 amino acids. The DNA of the CDR3 is TGTGCCAGCAGCTCGCCGGGACAGGGGGATTATAGCAATCAGCCCCAGCATTTT. As protein: CASSSPGQGDYSNQPQHF.

This clonotype was seen ten or more times. The rearrangement uses TRBV2 and TRBJ2-7; no definite D call. This CDR3 has 14 residues. Germline V CDR1 and CDR2: SNHLY, FYNNEI. The V and J ends lost 7 bases and 0 bases respectively, with 13 bases between them. DNA for the CDR3: TGTGCCAGCAAGAAAGAAGGTCCCTCCTACGAGCAGTACTTC. Residues: CASKKEGPSYEQYF.

Regarding this clonotype: A single base separates this from a much larger clone, so it may be a read error. CDR3 in amino acids: CASRKGGGTVAGELFF. CDR3 sequence (DNA): TGTGCCAGCAGAAAGGGGGGCGGGACGGTCGCCGGGGAGCTGTTTTTT. The V gene is TRBV7-2, the J gene TRBJ2-2, with D perhaps given as TRBD1 or TRBD2 (6 bases each). The CDR3 extends over 16 amino acids. Germline V gives CDR1 SGHTA, CDR2 FQGNSA. V was clipped by 6 bases and J by 6 bases, with 20 bases between them. The full variable domain, rest sourced from reference TRBV7-2 and TRBJ2-2, is GAGVSQSPSNKVTEKGKDVELRCDPISGHTALYWYRQSLGQGLEFLIYFQGNSAPDKSGLPSDRFSAERTGGSVSTLTIQRTQQEDSAVYLCASRKGGGTVAGELFFGEGSRLTVL.

This clonotype was counted ten times or more. The chain couples TRBV7-2 to TRBJ2-1, with TRBD2 as a possible D gene (5 bases). The CDR3 covers 14 residues. The germline gives CDR1 SGHTA, CDR2 FQGNSA. Trimming removed 5 bases at V and 8 bases at J, with 16 bases between. Here the CDR3 DNA reads TGTGCCAGCAGCGGGAGTAGGTTTGTGGATGAGCAGTTCTTC. Encoded protein: CASSGSRFVDEQFF.